The clone carrying this TCR beta chain was observed once. Its antigen is as yet unknown. The data were taken from a study of cytomegalovirus exposure and HLA in healthy donors. The study's findings and limits: Listed as cytomegalovirus-associated were 170 or so TCR beta chains.

Profiling relied on immunoSEQ multiplex PCR, and the TCRdb table lists in-frame clones only, not all of them. The sample carries fewer than 200,000 clones, just under 90% recorded once. J gave up 6 bases and V 0 bases, and 3 bases lay outside the gene matches. The CDR3 is 15 amino acids. Germline V gene lookup returns CDR1 MGHDK and CDR2 SYGVNS. The V and J genes are TRBV25-1 and TRBJ1-2; 11 bases align to TRBD1. This TCR came from a woman younger than 30 in good health and CMV-seropositive. Sequencing input: PBMCs. CDR3 region: CASSEYGTGGDGYTF. CDR3 nucleotides: TGTGCCAGCAGTGAATACGGGACAGGGGGAGATGGCTACACCTTC.